A selection of T cell receptor beta chains follows, all from one sample in a study of shared clonotypes between healthy human individuals. Sequenced by immunoSEQ multiplex PCR; TCRdb stores in-frame clones only, minus some. This table holds approximately 2,300,000 clones, approximately 90% found once. Sequencing used naive CD4+ T cells from PBMCs. The origin of the receptors is a man between 18 and 35 years old in good health. Some clones in this sample may be carry-over from other donors' samples. Both conserved end residues are part of each CDR3. The order of the fields is J gene, D gene, clone size, V gene, CDR3 DNA, CDR3 protein. A D gene is named only where the DNA matches it firmly. Expanded clones get a size class; other rows say once, few or many, or leave the size out.

TRBJ2-2 . . TRBV15 TGTGCCACCAGCACAGGGTTGATGAACACCGGGGAGCTGTTTTTT CATSTGLMNTGELFF
TRBJ1-5 TRBD1 . TRBV2 TGTGCCAGCAGCCAAGGGACAGGGGATCAGCCCCAGCATTTT CASSQGTGDQPQHF
TRBJ2-3 . . TRBV4-3 TGCGCCAGCAGCCGATACAATCCCAAGACTGACCCTAGCACAGATACGCAGTATTTT CASSRYNPKTDPSTDTQYF
TRBJ2-1 TRBD1 . TRBV29-1 TGCAGCGTTGTGAGGGGACAGCCCTACAATGAGCAGTTCTTC CSVVRGQPYNEQFF
TRBJ1-2 . . TRBV7-3 TGTGCCAGCAGCTTAGAGCCAGGGTTGGGCTATGGCTACACCTTC CASSLEPGLGYGYTF
TRBJ2-7 TRBD1 . TRBV7-2 TGTGCCAGCAGACGGGACAGGGGTAGTTACGAGCAGTACTTC CASRRDRGSYEQYF
TRBJ2-5 TRBD1 once TRBV29-1 TGCAGCGCTAAAGGGACAGGGGCCGAGACCCAGTACTTC CSAKGTGAETQYF
TRBJ2-7 . once TRBV6-1 TGTGCCAGCGTGCGGGACCAACTCTACGAGCAGTACTTC CASVRDQLYEQYF
TRBJ1-1 TRBD1 . TRBV7-2 TGTGCCAGCAGCCTACAGGGGACAACACTAGCTGAAGCTTTCTTT CASSLQGTTLAEAFF
TRBJ2-2 TRBD2 once TRBV7-9 TGTGCCAGCAGCCCTCCGGGGTGGGCGGGAGATTCCGGGGAGCTGTTTTTT CASSPPGWAGDSGELFF
TRBJ2-7 . . TRBV11-2 TGTGCCAGCAGCTGGTCCAGGGGCTCCTACGAGCAGTACTTC CASSWSRGSYEQYF
TRBJ2-2 TRBD1 . TRBV28 TGTGCCAGCAGCACTACCGGGACAGGGTATAACACCGGGGAGCTGTTTTTT CASSTTGTGYNTGELFF
TRBJ2-3 TRBD1 . TRBV30 TGTGCCTGGAGTGATAGTAGGGACAGCATTTTAATGGATACGCAGTATTTT CAWSDSRDSILMDTQYF
TRBJ1-2 . . TRBV4-3 TGCGCCAGCAGCCAAGATAATGTGGGTCTATACGGCTACACCTTC CASSQDNVGLYGYTF
TRBJ2-3 TRBD1 once TRBV28 TGTGCCAGCAGGGCGGGACAGGTGAACAATACGCAGTATTTT CASRAGQVNNTQYF
TRBJ2-5 TRBD1 . TRBV18 TGTGCCAGCTCACCTTTCAGGGGGAATGGAGAGACCCAGTACTTC CASSPFRGNGETQYF
TRBJ2-1 . once TRBV27 TGTGCCAGCAGTTTTGGGTCGGGCCGGCCCTACAATGAGCAGTTCTTC CASSFGSGRPYNEQFF
TRBJ2-5 . . TRBV6-5 TGTGCCAGCAGTTACCGGCCCTACCAAGAGACCCAGTACTTC CASSYRPYQETQYF
TRBJ1-1 . . TRBV20-1 TGCAGTGCTAGCCTGGCGATTGAAGCTTTCTTT CSASLAIEAFF
TRBJ1-2 TRBD1 . TRBV19 TGTGCCAGTACAGGGGGCGTAAATGGCTACACCTTC CASTGGVNGYTF
TRBJ1-3 . . TRBV7-2 TGTGCCAGCAGCGCGACAGGAGCTGGAAACACCATATATTTT CASSATGAGNTIYF
TRBJ1-1 . few TRBV5-1 TGCGCCAGCAGCCCAGGGGTCGGAGACACTGAAGCTTTCTTT CASSPGVGDTEAFF
TRBJ2-7 TRBD1 . TRBV10-2 TGCGCCAGCAATGCCGGGACAGGGGGGGCCTACGAGCAGTACTTC CASNAGTGGAYEQYF
TRBJ1-2 . . TRBV5-1 TGCGCCAGCAGCCTCCTGGGGGGAACAGACTATGGCTACACCTTC CASSLLGGTDYGYTF
TRBJ2-5 TRBD2 . TRBV7-9 TGTGCCAGCAGCTTACCGGTCGGGAGGGGAGAGACCCAGTACTTC CASSLPVGRGETQYF
TRBJ2-1 TRBD1 . TRBV7-9 TGTGCCAGCAGCTTGGGACAGGGGGTAAACAATGAGCAGTTCTTC CASSLGQGVNNEQFF
TRBJ1-2 . . TRBV29-1 TGCAGCGTTGAATACAGTTATAACTATGGCTACACCTTC CSVEYSYNYGYTF
TRBJ1-4 TRBD1 . TRBV5-1 TGCGCCAGCAGCTCAGGGACAGGGCAATCAGGAAAACTGTTTTTT CASSSGTGQSGKLFF
TRBJ1-5 . . TRBV9 TGTGCCAGCAGCGTTTCTTCAATGGTAGAGCCCCAGCATTTT CASSVSSMVEPQHF
TRBJ2-5 . . TRBV14 TGTGCCAGCAGCCAAGATTACGGAGTGGGGACCCAGTACTTC CASSQDYGVGTQYF
TRBJ2-1 . . TRBV10-3 TGTGCCATCAGCGCCAATAGACCCGACAGTCCCTACAATGAGCAGTTCTTC CAISANRPDSPYNEQFF
TRBJ1-1 . . TRBV6-4 TGTGCCAGCAGTGCCGTAAAAGTTTTCTTT CASSAVKVFF
TRBJ1-4 . . TRBV2 TGTGCCAGCAGTGAAGCAGGGATGGGAGAAAAACTGTTTTTT CASSEAGMGEKLFF
TRBJ1-1 TRBD1 . TRBV27 TGTGCCAGCAGTTTCCGGACAGGGATTGAAGCTTTCTTT CASSFRTGIEAFF
TRBJ2-5 . . TRBV28 TGTGCCAGCAGTTTGGTGGAAAAGACCCAGTACTTC CASSLVEKTQYF
TRBJ2-5 TRBD1 . TRBV7-3 TGTGCCAGCAGCTTAACGGGTAGATCGGACAGGGGGCGAGGGGAGACCCAGTACTTC CASSLTGRSDRGRGETQYF
TRBJ2-5 . . TRBV7-9 TGTGCCAGCAGCTTACCGTCCAGGGAGACCCAGTACTTC CASSLPSRETQYF
TRBJ1-1 . . TRBV5-6 TGTGCCAGCAGCTTTAAGGGCACTGAAGCTTTCTTT CASSFKGTEAFF
TRBJ1-1 . . TRBV5-1 TGCGCCAGCAGCATCCGGCAGCGGGACACTGAAGCTTTCTTT CASSIRQRDTEAFF
TRBJ1-5 TRBD1 . TRBV10-3 TGTGCCATCAGTGAGTCGCGGACAGGGTATCAGCCCCAGCATTTT CAISESRTGYQPQHF
TRBJ1-6 . . TRBV6-5 TGTGCCAGCAGAGGCTTTTATAATTCACCCCTCCACTTT CASRGFYNSPLHF